The 26 T cell receptor beta chains below come from one sample, sequenced in a study of long-term antiretroviral therapy in people with HIV. With survey level as its setting, the immunoSEQ assay was v3.0. Assay used: immunoSEQ multiplex PCR; TCRdb lists only in-frame clones, some missing. The data show 26,000 or so clones, around four fifths seen once. Sequenced here: unsorted PBMCs, sampled 0.8 years before starting antiretroviral therapy. These receptors were taken from a man between 18 and 35 years old with HIV.

The chain is built from TRBV6-6 and TRBJ2-7; the match to TRBD2 covers 8 bases. Germline CDR1 MNHNY, CDR2 SVGAGI (reference sequence). J lost 2 bases, V lost 5 bases, and 8 bases had no gene match. The CDR3 is made up of 15 amino acids. CDR3 sequence reads: CASSDGGGRPYEQYF. In DNA, the CDR3 is TGTGCCAGCAGTGACGGCGGGGGGCGACCCTACGAGCAGTACTTC.

CDR3 sequence (DNA): TGTGCCAGCAGTTACGAGCCGTCAGTCCAAGAGACCCAGTACTTC. It codes for CASSYEPSVQETQYF. The V and J genes are TRBV6-6 and TRBJ2-5, with no clear D. The germline V gene encodes CDR1 MNHNY and CDR2 SVGAGI (reference sequence). The CDR3 loop spans 15 amino acids. The V end lost 2 bases, the J end lost 1 base, and 11 bases lay between the germline ends.

The chain combines TRBV18 with TRBJ1-2; D gene uncertain. The germline V and J ends were trimmed by 2 bases and 7 bases, with 17 bases remaining between them. The CDR3 is 15 residues long. CDR1 is KGHSH, CDR2 LQKENI, per germline. In DNA, the CDR3 is TGTGCCAGCTCACCAACGGCGGACGTTAATGGTGGCTACACCTTC. Translated: CASSPTADVNGGYTF.

The J gene is TRBJ2-7, the V gene TRBV6-1, with 7 bases fitting TRBD1. The ends lost 1 base at V and 2 bases at J; junction bases unmatched: 2. CDR3 length: 14 residues. Germline values: CDR1 MNHNS, CDR2 SASEGT. CDR3 amino acids: CASSEGTGPYEQYF. The CDR3, as DNA: TGTGCCAGCAGTGAAGGGACAGGACCCTACGAGCAGTACTTC.

The chain has TRBV27 and TRBJ2-7; the D gene could be TRBD1 or TRBD2 (5 bases each). Germline V lookup: CDR1 MNHEY, CDR2 SMNVEV (reference sequence). Between the trimmed V and J ends, which lost 0 bases and 2 bases, there was a span of 14 bases. The CDR3 length is 16 residues. The CDR3 bases are TGTGCCAGCAGTTTATCGGGGGACGGCGAAACCTACGAGCAGTACTTC. It is translated as CASSLSGDGETYEQYF.

V and J are TRBV19 and TRBJ2-7; D is ambiguous. The V and J ends lost 1 base and 0 bases respectively, with 10 bases between them. From germline, CDR1 is LNHDA and CDR2 SQIVND (reference sequence). This CDR3 is built from 15 residues. The CDR3 sequence: CASSIGNPDSYEQYF. CDR3 nucleotides: TGTGCCAGTAGTATAGGTAATCCTGACTCCTACGAGCAGTACTTC.

The sample holds a few counts of this clone. V usage is TRBV14 and J usage is TRBJ2-3; D is possibly TRBD2 (5 bases). CDR1 and CDR2 from the germline V gene are SGHDN and FVKESK. There are 13 residues in the CDR3. Trimming pared 4 bases from V and 2 bases from J, leaving 7 bases between. The DNA of the CDR3 is TGTGCCAGCAGCCGAGGGTTCACAGATACGCAGTATTTT. Its protein product is CASSRGFTDTQYF.

This clone occurred once. J is TRBJ2-3 and V is TRBV4-1; a weak D match, TRBD2 (6 bases). This CDR3 region has 15 residues. CDR1 is MGHRA and CDR2 is YSYEKL in the germline V gene. The V end was cut by 3 bases, the J end by 3 bases, with 13 bases between. DNA for the CDR3: TGCGCCAGCAGCCAGGTTCGGGAGTCGACAGATACGCAGTATTTT. Residues: CASSQVRESTDTQYF.

The gene calls are TRBV27 and TRBJ2-5; D is possibly TRBD1 (6 bases). CDR3 length: 16 residues. V lost 5 bases, J lost 2 bases, and 18 bases lay in between. Germline values: CDR1 MNHEY, CDR2 SMNVEV (reference sequence). CDR3 sequence reads: CASSARPRTEQETQYF. CDR3 coding DNA: TGTGCCAGCAGTGCCCGGCCGCGGACAGAGCAAGAGACCCAGTACTTC.

This rearrangement joins TRBV5-1 to TRBJ2-7; no reliable D call. The V end was cut by 4 bases, the J end by 4 bases, with 21 bases between. This CDR3 is 16 amino acids long. Looked up from germline, CDR1 is SGHRS and CDR2 is YFSETQ. The CDR3 here is CASSPQSGGRSYEQYF. Written as DNA, the CDR3 is TGCGCCAGCAGCCCACAGTCAGGTGGCAGATCTTACGAGCAGTACTTC.

The chain joins TRBV5-6 to TRBJ2-3; D is uncertain. With 4 bases removed from V and 6 bases from J, the gap between germline ends came to 6 bases. The CDR3 is 11 amino acids. CDR1 and CDR2 from the germline V gene are SGHDT and YYEEEE. The CDR3 nucleotides are TGTGCCAGCAGCAAGGGCGATACGCAGTATTTT. It is translated as CASSKGDTQYF.

The rearrangement uses TRBV30 and TRBJ2-7, with a possible D match to TRBD2 (6 bases). The germline V and J ends were trimmed by 0 bases and 12 bases, with 12 bases remaining between them. Looked up from germline, CDR1 is GTSNPN and CDR2 is SVGIG (reference sequence). The CDR3 covers 11 residues. CDR3 sequence: CAWSVAGMRYF. The CDR3, as DNA: TGTGCCTGGAGTGTAGCGGGTATGCGGTACTTC.

V and J are TRBV30 and TRBJ1-2; TRBD1 aligns across 11 bases. The CDR3 has 15 amino acids. Germline V gene data show CDR1 as GTSNPN and CDR2 as SVGIG (reference sequence). The ends lost 2 bases at V and 0 bases at J; junction bases unmatched: 2. The CDR3: CAWSRTGGANYGYTF. CDR3 DNA: TGTGCCTGGAGTAGGACAGGGGGCGCTAACTATGGCTACACCTTC.

This clone was counted only a few times. The chain combines TRBV9 with TRBJ2-1; TRBD2 aligns across 10 bases. From germline, CDR1 is SGDLS and CDR2 YYNGEE. V was clipped by 3 bases and J by 10 bases; unmatched bases: 16. The CDR3 is 17 amino acids. The CDR3 DNA is TGTGCCAGCAGCGATCAATCGGGGAGCGGGAGGGCGTGGGAGCAGTTCTTC. This sequence encodes CASSDQSGSGRAWEQFF.

This chain connects TRBV10-2 to TRBJ2-7; tentatively, D is TRBD2 (5 bases). The CDR3 consists of 13 residues. Germline V gives CDR1 WSHSY, CDR2 SAAADI. V lost 7 bases, J lost 9 bases, and 19 bases lay in between. The CDR3 DNA follows: TGCGCCAGCAAAGAGGGTGCCTTTTATGGGCAGTACTTC. Its protein is CASKEGAFYGQYF.

The rearrangement links TRBV5-1 to TRBJ1-2; 7 nucleotides agree with TRBD1. In germline, CDR1 is SGHRS, CDR2 YFSETQ. Trimming at V came to 7 bases and at J to 7 bases, leaving 13 bases not matched to a gene. CDR3 length equals 14 residues. The CDR3 coding sequence is TGCGCCAGCGCCGGGGGCAGGGGGGAAGGTGGCTACACCTTC. Protein: CASAGGRGEGGYTF.

The chain has TRBV11-2 and TRBJ2-7; TRBD2 is a possible D gene (5 bases). CDR1 is SGHAT, CDR2 FQNNGV, per germline. The CDR3 has 13 residues. Deletions cut 5 bases from V and 3 bases from J, with 11 bases between. CDR3 loop: CASSHGGLYEQYF. The DNA of the CDR3 is TGTGCCAGCAGCCACGGCGGGCTCTACGAGCAGTACTTC.

The chain links TRBV12-5 to TRBJ2-7, with D maybe TRBD1 (5 bases). There are 16 residues in the CDR3. Germline V gives CDR1 LGHNT, CDR2 FRNRAP. V lost 0 bases and J 5 bases, leaving 17 bases between the germline ends. DNA for the CDR3: TGTGCTAGTGGTTTGGTCGTAGGGCAGGGTAGTCACGAGCAGTACTTC. This encodes CASGLVVGQGSHEQYF.

The chain links TRBV5-1 to TRBJ2-1; 9 positions agree with TRBD1. J lost 6 bases, V lost 4 bases, and 8 bases had no gene match. The CDR3 is made up of 15 amino acids. The germline CDR1 and CDR2 sequences are SGHRS and YFSETQ. CDR3 nucleotide sequence: TGCGCCAGCAGCCTTGGACAGGGGTGGAGCAATGAGCAGTTCTTC. Translation: CASSLGQGWSNEQFF.

The chain uses TRBV28 and TRBJ2-3, with D tentatively TRBD2 (6 bases). Looked up from germline, CDR1 is MDHEN and CDR2 is SYDVKM. The CDR3 is 13 amino acids. V was trimmed by 10 bases and J by 4 bases, leaving 15 bases between them. For the CDR3, the DNA is TGTGCCACCCTAGCGAGAGATTCAGATACGCAGTATTTT. This codes for CATLARDSDTQYF.

This chain connects TRBV29-1 to TRBJ1-2; D is ambiguous. The CDR3 totals 13 residues. Germline loops: CDR1 SQVTM, CDR2 ANQGSEA. Trimming left V 2 bases short and J 1 base short, with 8 bases between. This CDR3 reads CSVERRDNYGYTF. The CDR3 nucleotides are TGCAGCGTTGAAAGACGGGATAACTATGGCTACACCTTC. The full variable domain, with the rest looked up from reference TRBV29-1 and TRBJ1-2, is SAVISQKPSRDICQRGTSLTIQCQVDSQVTMMFWYRQQPGQSLTLIATANQGSEATYESGFVIDKFPISRPNLTFSTLTVSNMSPEDSSIYLCSVERRDNYGYTFGSGTRLTVV.

The chain combines TRBV14 with TRBJ2-5; tentative D call: TRBD2 (5 bases). CDR1 is SGHDN and CDR2 is FVKESK in the germline V gene. CDR3 length equals 17 residues. Trimming shortened V by 1 base and J by 1 base, and 16 bases separated the two germline ends. The CDR3 protein is CASSQGTLRGFQETQYF. The CDR3 nucleotides read TGTGCCAGCAGCCAAGGGACCCTACGGGGATTCCAAGAGACCCAGTACTTC.

This rearrangement joins TRBV6-1 to TRBJ1-3; D remains unclear. From germline, CDR1 is MNHNS and CDR2 SASEGT. There are 15 residues in the CDR3. Trimming left V 4 bases short and J 0 bases short, with 10 bases between. The CDR3 region has the DNA TGTGCCAGCAGTGGACGCCCGAGCTCTGGAAACACCATATATTTT. It is translated as CASSGRPSSGNTIYF.

This chain joins TRBV7-9 and TRBJ2-7, with D hard to call. Trimming took 1 base from V and 2 from J, leaving 9 bases between them. The length of the CDR3 is 14 residues. Germline values: CDR1 SEHNR, CDR2 FQNEAQ (reference sequence). CDR3 coding DNA: TGTGCCAGCAGCTTAGGTATAGGCCCCTACGAGCAGTACTTC. It codes for CASSLGIGPYEQYF.

This rearrangement joins TRBV13 to TRBJ1-2; 7 bases match TRBD1. Germline values: CDR1 PRHDT, CDR2 FYEKMQ (reference sequence). V lost 3 bases to trimming and J lost 7 bases; unmatched junction nucleotides: 8. The CDR3 has 14 amino acids. CDR3 region: CASSFRAGGSGYTF. The CDR3 nucleotides are TGTGCCAGCAGCTTCCGCGCAGGGGGTAGTGGCTACACCTTC. The full variable domain, rest sourced from reference TRBV13 and TRBJ1-2, is AAGVIQSPRHLIKEKRETATLKCYPIPRHDTVYWYQQGPGQDPQFLISFYEKMQSDKGSIPDRFSAQQFSDYHSELNMSSLELGDSALYFCASSFRAGGSGYTFGSGTRLTVV.

V is TRBV20-1 and J is TRBJ2-7; tentative D call: TRBD2 (5 bases). This CDR3 region has 11 residues. Germline assignment: CDR1 DFQATT and CDR2 SNEGSKA (reference sequence). V lost 6 bases and J 4 bases, leaving 10 bases between the germline ends. This CDR3 reads CSALDSYEQYF. CDR3 in DNA: TGCAGTGCCCTGGACTCTTACGAGCAGTACTTC.